The 20 T cell receptor beta chains given below trace back to one sample, sequenced in a study of immune characterization of retroperitoneal liposarcoma. One entry per CDR3 protein results from TCRdb running MiXCR on the PCR reads. Here the sample spans 3,000 or so distinct CDR3 sequences, about 40% being singletons. The sequenced material came from tumor tissue. The source is a male donor with retroperitoneal liposarcoma.

In this sample, this clonotype is hyperexpanded. The gene calls are TRBV7-2 and TRBJ2-1, with D perhaps matching TRBD1 or TRBD2 (5 bases each). This CDR3 has 15 residues. Germline loops: CDR1 SGHTA, CDR2 FQGNSA. Between the trimmed V and J ends, which lost 1 base and 4 bases, there was a span of 11 bases. This CDR3 reads CASSLVRGRYNEQFF. The CDR3 DNA reads TGTGCCAGCAGCTTAGTGAGGGGCCGATACAATGAGCAGTTCTTC.

This clonotype was seen only a few times. The rearrangement uses TRBV6-6 and TRBJ2-7, with D possibly TRBD2 on 6 matching bases. The ends were cut back, 7 bases at V and 0 bases at J, with 19 bases in the middle. The CDR3 runs 16 residues. Germline V CDR1 and CDR2: MNHNY, SVGAGI (reference sequence). CDR3: CASTPHGTLRSYEQYF. The CDR3 DNA sequence: TGTGCCAGCACCCCGCACGGGACTTTACGCTCCTACGAGCAGTACTTC.

This clonotype was detected once. J is TRBJ2-3 and V is TRBV6-4, with 8 bases that match TRBD1. Germline loops: CDR1 MRHNA, CDR2 SNTAGT. The CDR3 consists of 15 residues. After removal of 5 bases from V and 0 bases from J, the junction contained 4 bases not matched to a gene. The CDR3 is CASSPDRGSTDTQYF. DNA of the CDR3: TGTGCCAGCAGTCCTGACAGGGGAAGCACAGATACGCAGTATTTT.

The rearrangement joins TRBV6-6 to TRBJ2-1; 7 bases are shared with TRBD2. Germline CDR1 reads MNHNY; CDR2 reads SVGAGI (reference sequence). The junction had 11 bases not matched to a gene; V was cut back by 2 bases and J by 13 bases. The CDR3 has 14 amino acids. The CDR3 DNA reads TGTGCCAGCAGTTACCACGACGGGCGGGAGACCCAGTTCTTC. This gives the protein CASSYHDGRETQFF.

This clonotype was counted a few times. V and J are TRBV6-6 and TRBJ2-5; D gene uncertain. Trimming removed 2 bases from V and 2 bases from J, with 3 bases in between. Germline CDR1 MNHNY, CDR2 SVGAGI (reference sequence). The CDR3 is made up of 12 amino acids. The CDR3 DNA reads as TGTGCCAGCAGTTACAGACAAGAGACCCAGTACTTC. Its translation is CASSYRQETQYF.

This chain connects TRBV5-6 to TRBJ1-5; possible D gene TRBD1, 5 bases. The V and J ends lost 1 base and 4 bases respectively, with 18 bases between them. Germline loops: CDR1 SGHDT, CDR2 YYEEEE. The CDR3 covers 17 residues. DNA of the CDR3: TGTGCCAGCAGCTTGTTTCGCGGGGACGTGGGAAATCAGCCCCAGCATTTT. This translates into CASSLFRGDVGNQPQHF.

This chain links TRBV10-3 with TRBJ1-2; D remains ambiguous. Trimming left V 1 base short and J 3 bases short, with 12 bases between. The germline V gene encodes CDR1 ENHRY and CDR2 SYGVKD. The CDR3 is 15 amino acids. The CDR3 reads CAISELALLDYGYTF. CDR3 sequence (DNA): TGTGCCATCAGTGAGTTAGCCCTCTTAGACTATGGCTACACCTTC.

This clonotype qualifies as medium-sized. The chain is built from TRBV6-1 and TRBJ2-5; TRBD2 might be the D (5 bases). Germline assignment: CDR1 MNHNS and CDR2 SASEGT. V was shortened by 2 bases and J by 1 base, with 8 bases between the two germline ends. The CDR3 totals 14 residues. CDR3 coding DNA: TGTGCCAGCAGTGAAAACCTAGCCCAAGAGACCCAGTACTTC. The encoded protein is CASSENLAQETQYF.

V and J are TRBV12-3 or TRBV12-4 and TRBJ2-2; D not resolved. V was trimmed by 2 bases and J by 3 bases, leaving 13 bases between them. This CDR3 comprises 16 residues. CDR3 loop: CASSLRGPPHTGELFF. In DNA form, the CDR3 reads TGTGCCAGCAGTTTAAGAGGCCCCCCCCACACCGGGGAGCTGTTTTTT.

This clonotype is medium-sized. This rearrangement joins TRBV6-1 to TRBJ1-1; the D gene is possibly TRBD1 (5 bases). This CDR3 has 14 amino acids. Germline CDR1 and CDR2: MNHNS and SASEGT. V lost 7 bases and J lost 0, with 12 bases in between. The CDR3 nucleotides read TGTGCCAGCAAGAGGGGCGGAATGAACACTGAAGCTTTCTTT. Its protein is CASKRGGMNTEAFF.

This chain links TRBV7-8 with TRBJ2-5; no clear D gene. The germline V gene encodes CDR1 SGHVS and CDR2 FQNEAQ. The CDR3 covers 16 residues. V was pared by 4 bases and J by 11 bases, with 26 bases between. Here the CDR3 reads CASSSSRFVSYNEQYF. The CDR3, as DNA: TGTGCCAGCAGCTCAAGCCGCTTTGTCTCCTACAATGAGCAGTACTTC.

This chain connects TRBV7-3 to TRBJ2-1, with 7 bases aligning to TRBD2. The end of the DNA aligns better with TRBJ2-7, so the J call may be wrong. Germline V gene data show CDR1 as SGHTA and CDR2 as FQGTGA. This CDR3 spans 15 amino acids. The CDR3 bases are TGTGCCAGCAGCTTATTGGGTAGCGGGCCTAATGAGCAGTACTTC. This codes for CASSLLGSGPNEQYF.

The rearrangement links TRBV12-3 or TRBV12-4 to TRBJ1-1, with D perhaps TRBD1 (6 bases). Trimming took 7 bases from V and 4 from J, leaving 19 bases between them. There are 15 residues in the CDR3. The CDR3 reads CASILLGDKSTEAFF. The CDR3 region has the DNA TGTGCCAGCATCCTTCTCGGGGACAAGAGCACTGAAGCTTTCTTT.

In its sample, this clonotype ranks as large. V is TRBV12-3 or TRBV12-4 and J is TRBJ2-1, with a tentative D call TRBD2 (5 bases). The CDR3 length is 13 residues. Trimming pared 6 bases from V and 6 bases from J, leaving 12 bases between. This chain's CDR3 is CASRKPGGNEQFF. The CDR3 DNA reads TGTGCCAGCAGAAAGCCCGGAGGCAATGAGCAGTTCTTC.

This clonotype was seen more than once but under ten times. V usage is TRBV6-1 and J usage is TRBJ2-1, with 8 nucleotides matching TRBD1. The CDR3 runs 16 residues. V was pared by 4 bases and J by 2 bases, with 7 bases of the junction left unmatched. CDR1 MNHNS and CDR2 SASEGT come from the germline V gene. The CDR3 DNA reads TGTGCCAGCAGTGGTAGACAGGGGTTGCCCTACAATGAGCAGTTCTTC. Protein sequence: CASSGRQGLPYNEQFF.

This CDR3 reads CASSPNPGTETYSNQPQHF. CDR3 nucleotide sequence: TGTGCCAGCAGTCCAAATCCCGGGACGGAGACTTATAGCAATCAGCCCCAGCATTTT. J is TRBJ1-5 and V is TRBV27; D possibly corresponds to TRBD1 (5 bases). CDR1 and CDR2 from the germline V gene are MNHEY and SMNVEV (reference sequence). The CDR3 has 19 residues. Trimming removed 5 bases at V and 0 bases at J, with 23 bases between.

This sequence joins TRBV6-6 and TRBJ2-5; 14 nucleotides align to TRBD2. J lost 11 bases, V lost 2 bases, and 13 bases had no gene match. The CDR3 consists of 17 residues. The germline V gene encodes CDR1 MNHNY and CDR2 SVGAGI (reference sequence). This chain's CDR3 is CASSYPGLAGDYNEQYF. CDR3 coding DNA: TGTGCCAGCAGTTACCCGGGACTAGCGGGAGACTACAATGAGCAGTACTTC.

The J gene is TRBJ2-3, the V gene TRBV6-5; tentatively, D is TRBD1 (6 bases). CDR1 is MNHEY and CDR2 is SVGAGI in the germline V gene. This CDR3 comprises 18 residues. The V and J ends lost 5 bases and 2 bases respectively, with 23 bases between them. The CDR3 coding sequence is TGTGCCAGCAGTCCGGACAGCCGTTCACATATGTACACAGATACGCAGTATTTT. It specifies CASSPDSRSHMYTDTQYF.

This chain uses TRBV5-4 with TRBJ2-1; D is unclear. Trimming cost V 0 bases and J 10 bases, with 14 bases left between them. The CDR3 has 14 residues. The germline V gene encodes CDR1 SGHNT and CDR2 YYREEE (reference sequence). CDR3 nucleotides: TGTGCCAGCAGCTTGGGGCCCTGGGTCGAAGAGCAGTTCTTC. As protein: CASSLGPWVEEQFF.

The chain couples TRBV7-9 to TRBJ2-1; a possible D gene is TRBD2 (6 bases). The J call may be in error: the DNA end matches TRBJ2-7 better. The CDR3 spans 17 residues. The germline CDR1 and CDR2 sequences are SEHNR and FQNEAQ (reference sequence). The CDR3 loop reads CASSLIGGIGSSYEQYF. CDR3 DNA: TGTGCCAGCAGCCTGATCGGAGGGATAGGATCGTCCTACGAGCAGTACTTC.